Listed below are T cell receptor beta chains from one sample, sequenced in a study of T cell responses to AZD1222 COVID-19 vaccine. Profiled with immunoSEQ multiplex PCR; TCRdb holds only in-frame clones, not every one. This table holds some 86,000 clones, 65% to 85% found once. The specimen was peripheral blood, collected on day 0 of AZD1222 vaccination. These receptors all stem from an adult in good health. The CDR3 runs from the conserved cysteine through the conserved F or W. D genes are given only for firm matches. Part of the rows lack a size; the others show once, few, many or a class for expanded clones.

j_call | d_call | clone_size | v_call | cdr3_nt | cdr3_aa
TRBJ2-7 | - | - | TRBV19 | TGTGCCAGTAGTATGGGGCAGGGTTCCTACGAGCAGTACTTC | CASSMGQGSYEQYF
TRBJ2-1 | TRBD1 | - | TRBV4-2 | TGTGCCAGCAGCCACCCCGGGACAGGGGGGAATGAGCAGTTCTTC | CASSHPGTGGNEQFF
TRBJ1-6 | - | - | TRBV6-5 | TGTGCCAGCAGCTTGGACGGGTTAGGTTCACCCCTCCACTTT | CASSLDGLGSPLHF
TRBJ2-4 | TRBD1 | - | TRBV30 | TGTGCCTGGAACGGACAGGCGATAGCCAAAAACATTCAGTACTTC | CAWNGQAIAKNIQYF
TRBJ2-7 | - | - | TRBV4-1 | TGCGCCAGCAGCCAAGCTAGCTCCTACGAGCAGTACTTC | CASSQASSYEQYF
TRBJ1-2 | - | - | TRBV6-1 | TGTGCCAGCAGTGAAGGGTACTCGACGGGACCCGGTACGCCTTACTATGGCTACACCTTC | CASSEGYSTGPGTPYYGYTF
TRBJ2-2 | - | few | TRBV6-6 | TGTGCCAGCAGTTACCCTAACGGGGAGCTGTTTTTT | CASSYPNGELFF
TRBJ1-1 | - | - | TRBV6-2/TRBV6-3 | TGTGCCAGCAGTTACCCGATGCGCGGAGTAGGAACTGAAGCTTTCTTT | CASSYPMRGVGTEAFF
TRBJ2-3 | - | - | TRBV6-5 | TGTGCCAGCAGGGCGGGCATTGGCACAGATACGCAGTATTTT | CASRAGIGTDTQYF
TRBJ2-1 | - | once | TRBV3-1/TRBV3-2 | TGTGCCAGCAGCCAAGCGGGGGCTGGCAATGAGCAGTTCTTC | CASSQAGAGNEQFF
TRBJ2-3 | TRBD2 | - | TRBV2 | TGTGCCAGCAGTACCCCCCGGGGCGGGAGTGGGATCTATACGCAGTATTTT | CASSTPRGGSGIYTQYF
TRBJ1-5 | - | - | TRBV12-3/TRBV12-4 | TGTGCCAGCAGTTCGGGCAATCAGCCCCAGCATTTT | CASSSGNQPQHF
TRBJ2-1 | TRBD2 | once | TRBV7-8 | TGTGCCAGCAGCCGGACTAGCTTCCCGGGGAATGAGCAGTTCTTC | CASSRTSFPGNEQFF
TRBJ1-3 | TRBD1 | few | TRBV3-1/TRBV3-2 | TGTGCCAGCAGCCAGATCGGGACAGGGGCTTTAGGAAACACCATATATTTT | CASSQIGTGALGNTIYF
TRBJ1-4 | - | once | TRBV29-1 | TGCAGCGCCGGGGACCCCTGGGAAAAACTGTTTTTT | CSAGDPWEKLFF
TRBJ2-7 | TRBD2 | - | TRBV7-8 | TGTGCCAGCAGCCCCACCGGACTAGCTTACGAGCAGTACTTC | CASSPTGLAYEQYF
TRBJ1-2 | - | - | TRBV5-1 | TGCGCCAGCAGCAACCAGGGGCCTTCTGTCTATGGCTACACCTTC | CASSNQGPSVYGYTF